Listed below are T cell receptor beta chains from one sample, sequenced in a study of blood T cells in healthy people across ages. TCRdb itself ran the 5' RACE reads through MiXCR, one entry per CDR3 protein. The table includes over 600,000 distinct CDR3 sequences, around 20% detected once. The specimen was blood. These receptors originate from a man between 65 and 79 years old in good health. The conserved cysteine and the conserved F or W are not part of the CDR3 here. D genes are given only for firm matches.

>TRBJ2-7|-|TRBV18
ASSLWEDLRPYEQY
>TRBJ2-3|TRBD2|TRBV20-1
SAKPGGEGTDTQY
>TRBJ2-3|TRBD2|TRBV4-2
ASSPGGSEGTQY
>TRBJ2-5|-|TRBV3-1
ASSQVGVPETQY
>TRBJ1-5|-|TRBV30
AWSGGNNQPQH
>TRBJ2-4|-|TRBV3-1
ASSQRDGKNIQH
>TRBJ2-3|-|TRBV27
ASSSLGRYTQY
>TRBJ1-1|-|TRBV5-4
TSSLFGKNTEAF
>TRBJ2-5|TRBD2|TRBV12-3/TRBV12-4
ASTEGLAGLQEAQC
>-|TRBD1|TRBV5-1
ASSVTGTGDYEQY
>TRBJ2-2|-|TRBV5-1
ASSFDRPVAGELF
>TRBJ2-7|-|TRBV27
ASSPGQGRGGYEQY
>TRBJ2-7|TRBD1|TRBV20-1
SASRQGYEQY
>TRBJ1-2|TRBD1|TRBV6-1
ASDRANYGYT
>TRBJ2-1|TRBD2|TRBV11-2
ASNFSGIGNEQF
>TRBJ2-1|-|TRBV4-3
ASSQQDNEQF
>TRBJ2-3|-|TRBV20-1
SAPRLSGVSDTQY